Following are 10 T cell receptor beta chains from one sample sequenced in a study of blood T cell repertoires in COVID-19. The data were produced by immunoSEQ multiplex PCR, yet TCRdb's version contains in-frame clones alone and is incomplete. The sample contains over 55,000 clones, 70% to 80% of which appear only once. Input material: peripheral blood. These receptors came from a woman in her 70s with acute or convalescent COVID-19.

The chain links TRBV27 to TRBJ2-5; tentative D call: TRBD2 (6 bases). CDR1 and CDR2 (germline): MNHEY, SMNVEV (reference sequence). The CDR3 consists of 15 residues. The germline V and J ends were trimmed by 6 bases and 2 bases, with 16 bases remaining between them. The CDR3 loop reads CASRLASGLQETQYF. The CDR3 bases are TGTGCCAGCAGACTAGCTTCGGGTTTACAAGAGACCCAGTACTTC.

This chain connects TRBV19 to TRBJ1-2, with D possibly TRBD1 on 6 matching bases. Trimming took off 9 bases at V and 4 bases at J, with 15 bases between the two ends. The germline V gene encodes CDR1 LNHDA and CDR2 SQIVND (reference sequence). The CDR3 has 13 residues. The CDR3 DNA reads TGTGCCAGCGGTGGGACACCGCTCTATGGCTACACCTTC. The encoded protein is CASGGTPLYGYTF.

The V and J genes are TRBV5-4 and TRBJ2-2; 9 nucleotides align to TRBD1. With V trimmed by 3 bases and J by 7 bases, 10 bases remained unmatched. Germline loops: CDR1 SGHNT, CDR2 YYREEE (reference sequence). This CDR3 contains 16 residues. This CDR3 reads CASSSVPGTGHGELFF. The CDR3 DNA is TGTGCCAGCAGCTCGGTACCCGGGACAGGGCACGGGGAGCTGTTTTTT.

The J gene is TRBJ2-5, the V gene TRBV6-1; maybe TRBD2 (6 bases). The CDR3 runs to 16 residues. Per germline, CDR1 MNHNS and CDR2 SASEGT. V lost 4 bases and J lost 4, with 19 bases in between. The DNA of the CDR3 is TGTGCCAGCAGTGGGACACTCGGAGGGTTATTAGAGACCCAGTACTTC. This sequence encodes CASSGTLGGLLETQYF.

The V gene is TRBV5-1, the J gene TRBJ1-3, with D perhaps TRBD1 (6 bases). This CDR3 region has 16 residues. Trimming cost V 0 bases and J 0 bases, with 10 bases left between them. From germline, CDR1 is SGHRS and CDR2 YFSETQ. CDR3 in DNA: TGCGCCAGCAGCTTGGTCGGACAGCCCTCTGGAAACACCATATATTTT. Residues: CASSLVGQPSGNTIYF.

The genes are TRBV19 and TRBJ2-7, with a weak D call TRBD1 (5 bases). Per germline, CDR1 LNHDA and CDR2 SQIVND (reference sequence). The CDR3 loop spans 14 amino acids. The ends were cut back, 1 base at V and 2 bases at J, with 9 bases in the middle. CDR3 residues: CASSIGTGTYEQYF. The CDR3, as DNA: TGTGCCAGTAGTATAGGCACAGGAACCTACGAGCAGTACTTC. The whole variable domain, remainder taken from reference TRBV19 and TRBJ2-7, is DGGITQSPKYLFRKEGQNVTLSCEQNLNHDAMYWYRQDPGQGLRLIYYSQIVNDFQKGDIAEGYSVSREKKESFPLTVTSAQKNPTAFYLCASSIGTGTYEQYFGPGTRLTVT.

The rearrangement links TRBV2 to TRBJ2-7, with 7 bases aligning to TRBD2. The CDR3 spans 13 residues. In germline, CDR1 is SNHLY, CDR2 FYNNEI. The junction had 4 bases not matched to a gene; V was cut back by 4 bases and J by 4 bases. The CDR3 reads CASSGLARYEQYF. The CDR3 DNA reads TGTGCCAGCAGTGGACTAGCAAGGTACGAGCAGTACTTC.

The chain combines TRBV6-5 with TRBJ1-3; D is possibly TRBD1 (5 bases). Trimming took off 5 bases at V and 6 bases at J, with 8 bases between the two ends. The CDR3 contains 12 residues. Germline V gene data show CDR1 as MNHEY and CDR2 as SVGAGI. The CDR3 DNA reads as TGTGCCAGCAGTCCAGGGAAAAACACCATATATTTT. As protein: CASSPGKNTIYF.

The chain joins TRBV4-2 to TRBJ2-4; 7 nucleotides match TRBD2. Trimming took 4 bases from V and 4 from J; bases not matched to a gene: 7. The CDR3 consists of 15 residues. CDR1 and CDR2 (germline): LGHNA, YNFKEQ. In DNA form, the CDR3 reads TGTGCCAGCAGCCGAGAGCTGGGACTAAAAAACATTCAGTACTTC. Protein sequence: CASSRELGLKNIQYF.

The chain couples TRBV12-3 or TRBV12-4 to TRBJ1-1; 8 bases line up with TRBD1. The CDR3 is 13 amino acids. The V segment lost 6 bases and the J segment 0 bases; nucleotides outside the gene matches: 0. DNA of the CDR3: TGTGCCAGCAGACAGGGGGTGAACACTGAAGCTTTCTTT. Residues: CASRQGVNTEAFF.